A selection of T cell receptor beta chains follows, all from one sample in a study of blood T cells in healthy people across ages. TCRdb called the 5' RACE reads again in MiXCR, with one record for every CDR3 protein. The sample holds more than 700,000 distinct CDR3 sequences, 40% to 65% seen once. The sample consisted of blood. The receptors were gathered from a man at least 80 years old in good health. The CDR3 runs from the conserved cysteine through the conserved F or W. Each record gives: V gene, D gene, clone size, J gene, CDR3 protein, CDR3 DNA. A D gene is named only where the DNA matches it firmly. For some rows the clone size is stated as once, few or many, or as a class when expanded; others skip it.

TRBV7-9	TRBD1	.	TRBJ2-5	CASSLTRDSSLKETQYF	TGTGCCAGCAGCTTGACCAGGGACAGTTCGCTAAAAGAGACCCAGTACTTC
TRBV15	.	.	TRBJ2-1	CATSSAVPVRAPTIEQFF	TGTGCCACCAGCAGTGCCGTACCGGTCCGAGCTCCTACAATTGAGCAGTTCTTC
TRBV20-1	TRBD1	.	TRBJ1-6	CSAREFGQVNSPLHF	TGCAGTGCTAGAGAATTTGGACAGGTTAATTCACCCCTCCACTTT
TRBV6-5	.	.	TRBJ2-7	CASSPGMGAYEQYF	TGTGCCAGCAGCCCCGGGATGGGGGCGTACGAGCAGTACTTC
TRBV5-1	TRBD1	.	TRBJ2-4	CASSLEGALAKNIQYF	TGCGCCAGCAGCTTGGAGGGGGCCCTAGCCAAAAACATTCAGTACTTC
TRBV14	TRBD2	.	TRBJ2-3	CASSPSGRAARYAYF	TGTGCCAGCAGCCCTAGCGGGAGGGCCGCAAGATACGCGTATTTT
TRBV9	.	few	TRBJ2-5	CASSTGGRAHQETQYF	TGTGCCAGCAGCACTGGGGGAAGGGCCCACCAAGAGACCCAGTACTTC
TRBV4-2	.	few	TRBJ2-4	CASTSMGVAGNYLEQYF	TGTGCCAGCACCTCAATGGGGGTGGCAGGGAACTATTTAGAGCAGTACTTC
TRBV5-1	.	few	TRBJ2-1	CASSLMDEQFF	TGCGCCAGCAGCTTGATGGATGAGCAGTTCTTC
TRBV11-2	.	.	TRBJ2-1	CASSLRLGPYNEQFF	TGTGCCAGCAGCCTCCGACTAGGGCCCTACAATGAGCAGTTCTTC
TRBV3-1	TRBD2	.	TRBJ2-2	CASSQEAKGGAGELFF	TGTGCCAGCAGCCAAGAAGCTAAGGGAGGGGCCGGGGAGCTGTTTTTT
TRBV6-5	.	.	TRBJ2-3	CASSQPGVRYAYF	TGTGCCAGCAGTCAGCCAGGGGTCAGATACGCGTATTTT
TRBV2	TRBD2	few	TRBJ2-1	CASSWPSGRALTYNEQFF	TGTGCCAGCAGTTGGCCCAGCGGGAGGGCCCTAACCTACAATGAGCAGTTCTTC
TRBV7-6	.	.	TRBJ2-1	CATRGPLGEQFF	TGTGCCACACGTGGCCCCCTGGGTGAGCAGTTCTTC
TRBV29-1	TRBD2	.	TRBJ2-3	CSVAGGADTQYF	TGCAGCGTTGCGGGGGGAGCAGATACGCAGTATTTT
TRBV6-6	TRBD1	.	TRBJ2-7	CASSGDRGDEQYF	TGTGCCAGTAGTGGGGACAGGGGCGACGAGCAGTACTTC
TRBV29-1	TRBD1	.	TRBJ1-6	CSAGTGGENSPLHF	TGCAGCGCCGGGACAGGGGGCGAGAATTCACCCCTCCACTTT
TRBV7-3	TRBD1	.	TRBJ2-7	CASSKRTGEVYEQYF	TGTGCCAGCAGCAAGAGGACAGGGGAGGTCTACGAGCAGTACTTC
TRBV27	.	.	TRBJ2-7	CASAGTPFGEQYF	TGTGCCAGCGCCGGGACCCCGTTTGGCGAGCAGTACTTC
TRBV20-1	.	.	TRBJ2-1	CSVPQNFRYNEQFF	TGCAGTGTACCACAGAATTTTAGATACAATGAGCAGTTCTTC
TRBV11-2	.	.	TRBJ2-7	CASSLERGIHEQYF	TGTGCCAGCAGCTTAGAGCGCGGAATCCACGAGCAGTACTTC
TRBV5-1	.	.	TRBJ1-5	CASSLGSLSNQPQHF	TGCGCCAGCAGCTTGGGCTCACTTAGCAATCAGCCCCAGCATTTT
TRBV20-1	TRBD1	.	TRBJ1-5	CSARILGTGDSQPQHF	TGCAGTGCTAGGATCCTCGGGACAGGGGACAGCCAGCCCCAGCATTTT
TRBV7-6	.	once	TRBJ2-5	CASSLPYEKTQYF	TGTGCCAGCAGCTTACCCTACGAAAAGACCCAGTACTTC
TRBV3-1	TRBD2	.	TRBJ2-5	CASSQGGLAFVSETQYF	TGTGCCAGCAGCCAGGGCGGACTAGCATTCGTTTCGGAGACCCAGTACTTC
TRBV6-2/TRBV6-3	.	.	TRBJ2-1	CASIAGRRSYNEQFF	TGTGCCAGCATTGCGGGGAGGAGGTCCTACAATGAGCAGTTCTTC
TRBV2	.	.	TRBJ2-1	CASITDRPSYNEQFF	TGTGCCAGCATAACAGACAGACCATCTTACAATGAGCAGTTCTTC
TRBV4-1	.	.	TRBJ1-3	CASSQESEGTGNTIYF	TGCGCCAGCAGCCAAGAAAGTGAAGGCACTGGAAACACCATATATTTT
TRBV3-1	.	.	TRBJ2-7	CASSPGQPYEQYF	TGTGCCAGCAGCCCAGGACAGCCCTACGAGCAGTACTTC
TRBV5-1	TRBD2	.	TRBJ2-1	CATGLAYNEQFF	TGCGCCACCGGACTAGCGTACAATGAGCAGTTCTTC
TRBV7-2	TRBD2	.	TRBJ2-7	CASSLRGVHPYEQYF	TGTGCCAGCAGCTTACGGGGGGTCCACCCCTACGAGCAGTACTTC
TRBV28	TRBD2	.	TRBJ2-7	CAGSLGLAGFYEQYF	TGTGCCGGCAGTTTGGGGCTAGCGGGATTCTACGAGCAGTACTTC
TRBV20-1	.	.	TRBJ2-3	CSALLRTDTQYF	TGCAGTGCTCTCCTCCGCACGGATACGCAGTATTTT
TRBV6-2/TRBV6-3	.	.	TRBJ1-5	CASIGTSTNQPQHF	TGTGCCAGCATCGGGACATCGACTAATCAGCCCCAGCATTTT
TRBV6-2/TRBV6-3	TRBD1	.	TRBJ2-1	CASSRIGTGLFF	TGTGCCAGCAGTCGAATCGGGACAGGACTGTTCTTC
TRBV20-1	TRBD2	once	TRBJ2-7	CSARDGLAGVGEQYF	TGCAGTGCTAGAGACGGACTAGCGGGAGTGGGCGAGCAGTACTTC